The T cell receptor (beta chain) under discussion was sequenced for a study of T cells after yellow fever vaccination. V dropped 0 bases and J dropped 2; count of bases not matched to a gene: 2. The CDR3 length is 15 residues. Germline lookup yields CDR1 KGHSH and CDR2 LQKENI. TCRdb re-analysed the 5' RACE reads in MiXCR, keeping a single row per CDR3 protein. The sample lists around 40,000 distinct CDR3 sequences, approximately 6.3% occurring once. This clonotype was seen ten or more times. The chain recombines TRBV18 with TRBJ2-7, with 9 positions matching TRBD1. The origin of this receptor is a man younger than 40 who received the YFV17D yellow fever vaccine. Sequences were derived from CD8+ T cells not binding an NS4B(214-222) dextramer, sorted from PBMCs, sampled 45 days after the yellow fever booster vaccination. This chain's CDR3 is CASSPPGTGTYEQYF. The CDR3 coding sequence is TGTGCCAGCTCACCACCCGGGACAGGGACCTACGAGCAGTACTTC.